The clone carrying this T cell receptor beta chain has at least ten counts. What it binds is not known. These data belong to a study of T cells after yellow fever vaccination. Overall study findings and caveats: Abundant clonotypes from the bulk population could contaminate FACS-sorted repertoires. A large majority of primary-vaccination clones showed up again after the booster (about 97% CD4, around 90% CD8). The study found a weaker secondary response that peaked faster, day 5 versus 15.

UMIs and a universal primer site were added when TCR cDNA was made by 5'RACE template switching. TCRdb re-analysed the 5' RACE reads in MiXCR, keeping a single row per CDR3 protein. The data show approximately 70,000 distinct CDR3 sequences, with approximately 7% seen just once and more than 35% held by the top ten. Germline CDR1 and CDR2: MNHNS and SASEGT. J was trimmed by 10 bases and V by 6 bases; bases with no gene match: 8. This CDR3 is built from 15 residues. The TCR sequence derives from a man between 18 and 35 years old who received the YFV17D yellow fever vaccine. V gene TRBV6-1 combines with J gene TRBJ2-1; 14 nucleotides align to TRBD2. This specimen consisted of CD8+ T cells sorted from PBMCs, obtained 45 days after the first yellow fever vaccination. In DNA, the CDR3 is TGTGCCAGCAGCGCGACTAGCGGGGGGGCACGCGAGCAGTTCTTC. Residues: CASSATSGGAREQFF.